The rows below give T cell receptor beta chains drawn from one sample of a study of CD8 T cells in Susac syndrome. TCRdb re-analysed the immunoSEQ multiplex PCR reads in MiXCR, keeping a single row per CDR3 protein. The profile covers just over 300,000 distinct CDR3 sequences, with roughly 94% appearing a single time and approximately 0.065% taken by the ten largest. Sequenced sample: CD4+ T cells from PBMCs. The receptors were sampled from a human donor with multiple sclerosis. Both conserved end residues are part of each CDR3. A D gene is named only where the DNA matches it firmly. The size entry is marked missing in some rows and otherwise reads once, few, many or a size class.

V gene: TRBV27
clone size: .
J gene: TRBJ1-5
D gene: .
CDR3 protein: CASRTTGNQPQHF
CDR3 DNA: TGTGCCAGCAGAACGACAGGAAATCAGCCCCAGCATTTT

V gene: TRBV19
clone size: .
J gene: TRBJ2-5
D gene: .
CDR3 protein: CASKGRGAETQYF
CDR3 DNA: TGTGCCAGTAAAGGCAGGGGCGCGGAGACCCAGTACTTC

V gene: TRBV18
clone size: .
J gene: TRBJ2-7
D gene: .
CDR3 protein: CASSNHRAGFRGEQYF
CDR3 DNA: TGTGCCAGCTCGAACCACAGAGCCGGGTTTCGCGGCGAGCAGTACTTC

V gene: TRBV18
clone size: .
J gene: TRBJ2-3
D gene: .
CDR3 protein: CASSPPSPSTDTQYF
CDR3 DNA: TGTGCCAGCTCACCTCCTTCCCCTAGCACAGATACGCAGTATTTT

V gene: TRBV12-3/TRBV12-4
clone size: .
J gene: TRBJ2-2
D gene: .
CDR3 protein: CASSLALGNTGELFF
CDR3 DNA: TGTGCCAGCAGTTTAGCGTTGGGAAACACCGGGGAGCTGTTTTTT

V gene: TRBV30
clone size: .
J gene: TRBJ1-1
D gene: .
CDR3 protein: CAWDVRAEAFF
CDR3 DNA: TGTGCCTGGGACGTAAGGGCTGAAGCTTTCTTT

V gene: TRBV20-1
clone size: .
J gene: TRBJ2-3
D gene: .
CDR3 protein: CSAPWGPTDTQYF
CDR3 DNA: TGCAGTGCTCCGTGGGGCCCCACAGATACGCAGTATTTT

V gene: TRBV20-1
clone size: .
J gene: TRBJ2-5
D gene: .
CDR3 protein: CSAPPVRGGETQYF
CDR3 DNA: TGCAGTGCCCCCCCTGTGCGTGGCGGGGAGACCCAGTACTTC

V gene: TRBV12-3/TRBV12-4
clone size: .
J gene: TRBJ2-3
D gene: .
CDR3 protein: CASSLGRMDTQYF
CDR3 DNA: TGTGCCAGCAGTTTGGGGAGGATGGATACGCAGTATTTT

V gene: TRBV19
clone size: .
J gene: TRBJ1-2
D gene: .
CDR3 protein: CASNLLGAGYGYTF
CDR3 DNA: TGTGCCAGTAATTTACTGGGGGCTGGCTATGGCTACACCTTC

V gene: TRBV29-1
clone size: .
J gene: TRBJ1-2
D gene: .
CDR3 protein: CSVANYGYTF
CDR3 DNA: TGCAGCGTTGCAAACTATGGCTACACCTTC

V gene: TRBV6-5
clone size: .
J gene: TRBJ2-1
D gene: .
CDR3 protein: CASSSFGRYNEQFF
CDR3 DNA: TGTGCCAGCAGTTCTTTTGGCAGGTACAATGAGCAGTTCTTC

V gene: TRBV6-2/TRBV6-3
clone size: .
J gene: TRBJ2-7
D gene: TRBD2
CDR3 protein: CASSAGLAGWDF
CDR3 DNA: TGTGCCAGCAGTGCGGGACTAGCGGGATGGGACTTC

V gene: TRBV5-5
clone size: few
J gene: TRBJ2-7
D gene: TRBD1
CDR3 protein: CASSRQGDYEQYF
CDR3 DNA: TGTGCCAGCAGCCGGCAGGGGGACTACGAGCAGTACTTC

V gene: TRBV29-1
clone size: .
J gene: TRBJ1-3
D gene: .
CDR3 protein: CSVGVGPGNTIYF
CDR3 DNA: TGCAGCGTTGGTGTGGGGCCTGGAAACACCATATATTTT

V gene: TRBV29-1
clone size: .
J gene: TRBJ2-3
D gene: TRBD1
CDR3 protein: CSVAQGAGTDTQYF
CDR3 DNA: TGCAGCGTTGCACAGGGGGCCGGAACAGATACGCAGTATTTT

V gene: TRBV5-5
clone size: .
J gene: TRBJ2-4
D gene: .
CDR3 protein: CASSFDSRRAKNIQYF
CDR3 DNA: TGTGCCAGCAGCTTCGACAGCCGACGGGCCAAAAACATTCAGTACTTC

V gene: TRBV14
clone size: .
J gene: TRBJ1-1
D gene: TRBD1
CDR3 protein: CASSQGRTGVTEAFF
CDR3 DNA: TGTGCCAGCAGCCAAGGACGGACAGGGGTCACTGAAGCTTTCTTT

V gene: TRBV7-2
clone size: once
J gene: TRBJ2-1
D gene: .
CDR3 protein: CASSFVIGAYNEQFF
CDR3 DNA: TGTGCCAGCAGCTTCGTTATCGGCGCCTACAATGAGCAGTTCTTC

V gene: TRBV9
clone size: .
J gene: TRBJ1-2
D gene: TRBD1
CDR3 protein: CASSATGTGSSPGYGYTF
CDR3 DNA: TGTGCCAGCAGCGCCACTGGGACAGGTAGCAGCCCCGGCTATGGCTACACCTTC

V gene: TRBV12-3/TRBV12-4
clone size: .
J gene: TRBJ2-4
D gene: .
CDR3 protein: CASSPPVLVKNIQYF
CDR3 DNA: TGTGCCAGCAGCCCGCCCGTATTGGTCAAAAACATTCAGTACTTC

V gene: TRBV4-2
clone size: .
J gene: TRBJ2-3
D gene: TRBD2
CDR3 protein: CASSRGTSGDSTDTQYF
CDR3 DNA: TGTGCCAGCAGCCGTGGGACTAGCGGGGACAGCACAGATACGCAGTATTTT

V gene: TRBV14
clone size: .
J gene: TRBJ2-7
D gene: TRBD1
CDR3 protein: CASSPLGQHYEQYF
CDR3 DNA: TGTGCCAGCAGCCCCCTGGGACAGCACTACGAGCAGTACTTC

V gene: TRBV25-1
clone size: few
J gene: TRBJ1-1
D gene: .
CDR3 protein: CASSGTGDTEAFF
CDR3 DNA: TGTGCCAGCAGTGGCACAGGCGACACTGAAGCTTTCTTT

V gene: TRBV3-1
clone size: .
J gene: TRBJ2-3
D gene: .
CDR3 protein: CASSQATGGFYTQYF
CDR3 DNA: TGTGCCAGCAGCCAAGCGACAGGCGGATTTTATACGCAGTATTTT

V gene: TRBV9
clone size: .
J gene: TRBJ1-1
D gene: TRBD1
CDR3 protein: CASSGGDRRYTEAFF
CDR3 DNA: TGTGCCAGCAGCGGCGGGGACAGGCGCTACACTGAAGCTTTCTTT

V gene: TRBV7-2
clone size: .
J gene: TRBJ2-3
D gene: TRBD2
CDR3 protein: CASSLDLAGITDTQYF
CDR3 DNA: TGTGCCAGCAGCTTAGATCTAGCGGGAATCACAGATACGCAGTATTTT

V gene: TRBV3-1
clone size: .
J gene: TRBJ2-7
D gene: TRBD2
CDR3 protein: CASSQPGLAGYEQYF
CDR3 DNA: TGTGCCAGCAGCCAACCGGGACTAGCGGGATACGAGCAGTACTTC